These T cell receptor beta chains were read from a single sample in a study of vaccination and CD4 T cells after COVID-19. The antigens these receptors bind are not known. MiXCR, run by TCRdb on the PCR reads, gives a single entry per CDR3 protein. The table includes around 5,700 distinct CDR3 sequences, 41% detected once. Sequenced: CD4+ T cells from blood, cultured in vitro. These receptor sequences come from a human donor in good health. Both conserved end residues are part of each CDR3. The D gene is left open where the match is weak. Where a row states a size, it is once, few, many or the class of an expanded clone; other rows omit it.

TRBJ2-1,-,16,TRBV15,few,CATSGRDSEKYNEQFF,TGTGCCACCAGCGGGCGGGACTCAGAAAAGTACAATGAGCAGTTCTTC
TRBJ1-6,-,16,TRBV2,-,CASRSTGGGNNSPLHF,TGTGCCAGCAGATCAACAGGAGGGGGGAATAATTCACCCCTCCACTTT
TRBJ2-3,-,14,TRBV29-1,-,CSVEIASSTDTQYF,TGCAGCGTTGAGATTGCGTCTAGCACAGATACGCAGTATTTT
TRBJ1-5,TRBD1,13,TRBV5-1,-,CASSPTGDQPQHF,TGCGCCAGCAGCCCCACAGGGGATCAGCCCCAGCATTTT
TRBJ1-1,-,12,TRBV20-1,-,CSARPAGGKAFF,TGCAGTGCCCGCCCTGCCGGGGGAAAGGCTTTCTTT
TRBJ1-6,-,15,TRBV10-3,-,CAISQDSTYNSPLHF,TGTGCCATCAGCCAGGACAGCACCTATAATTCACCCCTCCACTTT
TRBJ2-2,-,13,TRBV11-3,-,CASSGRKTGELFF,TGTGCCAGCAGCGGTAGGAAGACCGGGGAGCTGTTTTTT
TRBJ1-6,-,17,TRBV10-2,-,CASSEGVLRRLNSPLHF,TGCGCCAGCAGTGAAGGAGTCTTGAGACGGCTTAATTCACCCCTCCACTTT
TRBJ2-7,TRBD2,15,TRBV30,-,CAWSGLAGRHYEQYF,TGTGCCTGGAGTGGTCTAGCGGGGCGCCACTACGAGCAGTACTTC
TRBJ1-3,TRBD1,16,TRBV29-1,few,CSVGNGRGTGGNTIYF,TGCAGCGTTGGAAATGGGAGGGGGACAGGTGGAAACACCATATATTTT
TRBJ1-5,TRBD1,17,TRBV6-1,-,CASSGTGQALSNQPQHF,TGTGCCAGCAGTGGGACGGGACAGGCGCTTAGCAATCAGCCCCAGCATTTT
TRBJ2-1,TRBD2,18,TRBV2,-,CASSEDWSTSASYNEQFF,TGTGCCAGCAGTGAAGATTGGTCGACTAGCGCCTCGTACAATGAGCAGTTCTTC
TRBJ1-5,-,15,TRBV12-3/TRBV12-4,-,CASRASGQENRPQHF,TGTGCCAGCAGGGCCTCAGGGCAGGAGAATCGGCCCCAGCATTTT
TRBJ1-1,-,15,TRBV19,-,CASSIARQMNTEAFF,TGTGCCAGTAGTATAGCCAGACAGATGAACACTGAAGCTTTCTTT
TRBJ1-2,-,13,TRBV7-7,few,CASSSDSSYGYTF,TGTGCCAGCAGCTCAGACAGCTCCTATGGCTACACCTTC
TRBJ1-2,-,15,TRBV12-3/TRBV12-4,-,CASSPGTRSNYGYTF,TGTGCCAGCAGTCCCGGGACAAGGAGTAACTATGGCTACACCTTC
TRBJ1-1,TRBD1,14,TRBV12-3/TRBV12-4,-,CASKTTGKNTEAFF,TGTGCCAGCAAAACGACAGGGAAGAACACTGAAGCTTTCTTT
TRBJ2-7,-,13,TRBV7-6,few,CASSSLPKVEQYF,TGTGCCAGCAGCTCCCTCCCCAAGGTCGAGCAGTACTTC